What follows are 32 T cell receptor beta chains derived from one specimen sequenced in a study of blood T cell repertoires in COVID-19. Profiled with immunoSEQ multiplex PCR; TCRdb holds only in-frame clones, not every one. The data show approximately 75,000 clones, around nine tenths seen once. The sequencing sample was made of peripheral blood. These receptors originate from a man older than 75 with COVID-19, enrolled during active disease.

This clone was counted once. The chain employs TRBV9 and TRBJ2-7; possible D gene TRBD2, 5 bases. CDR3 length equals 14 residues. The germline V gene has CDR1 SGDLS and CDR2 YYNGEE. Trimming took off 2 bases at V and 0 bases at J, with 9 bases between the two ends. The CDR3: CASSVSTSSYEQYF. In nucleotides, the CDR3 is TGTGCCAGCAGCGTTAGCACTAGCTCCTACGAGCAGTACTTC.

This chain uses TRBV23-1 with TRBJ1-2, with no clear D. TRBV23-1 is placed among ORFs of uncertain function. The length of the CDR3 is 13 residues. Deletions cut 2 bases from V and 9 bases from J, with 13 bases between. CDR3 amino acids: CASSQGRDTSYTF. The CDR3 DNA sequence: TGCGCCAGCAGTCAAGGTCGAGACACAAGCTACACCTTC.

This chain links TRBV2 with TRBJ1-5; the D gene is possibly TRBD1 (6 bases). Germline CDR1 is SNHLY and CDR2 is FYNNEI. V lost 8 bases to trimming and J lost 1 base, with 12 bases between them. The CDR3 covers 14 residues. Here the CDR3 DNA reads TGTGCCAGCGGGGGGGGCGGGAGCAATCAGCCCCAGCATTTT. This codes for CASGGGGSNQPQHF.

The chain uses TRBV4-1 and TRBJ1-2; 9 nucleotides agree with TRBD1. This CDR3 is 15 amino acids long. The V and J ends lost 0 bases and 5 bases, in that order; junction bases with no gene match: 4. Germline CDR1 reads MGHRA; CDR2 reads YSYEKL. The CDR3 DNA follows: TGCGCCAGCAGCCAAGATCTGACAGGGGGATATGGCTACACCTTC. It specifies CASSQDLTGGYGYTF.

The V call is TRBV7-9, the J call TRBJ1-6; 7 bases map to TRBD1. The germline CDR1 and CDR2 sequences are SEHNR and FQNEAQ (reference sequence). This CDR3 spans 15 amino acids. J gave up 4 bases and V 5 bases, and 5 bases lay outside the gene matches. The DNA of the CDR3 is TGTGCCAGCAGCCCGACAGGGAATTATAATTCACCCCTCCACTTT. Protein: CASSPTGNYNSPLHF.

This sequence joins TRBV29-1 and TRBJ1-6, with a tentative D call TRBD1 (5 bases). CDR1 SQVTM and CDR2 ANQGSEA come from the germline V gene. V was cut by 4 bases and J by 4 bases, with 8 bases left in between. The CDR3 extends over 13 amino acids. The CDR3 DNA follows: TGCAGCGTTGGACAGAGTTATAATTCACCCCTCCACTTT. Its protein is CSVGQSYNSPLHF.

The chain couples TRBV2 to TRBJ2-1, with 9 positions matching TRBD2. The junction had 6 bases not matched to a gene; V was cut back by 7 bases and J by 2 bases. Germline V lookup: CDR1 SNHLY, CDR2 FYNNEI. CDR3 length: 15 amino acids. The CDR3 sequence is CASTGLANTYNEQFF. The CDR3 region has the DNA TGTGCCAGCACCGGACTAGCGAACACCTACAATGAGCAGTTCTTC.

The chain is built from TRBV6-5 and TRBJ1-2; no reliable D call. The V gene's germline CDR1 is MNHEY and CDR2 SVGAGI. The CDR3 sequence is 13 residues long. V was pared by 7 bases and J by 0 bases, with 9 bases between. CDR3 DNA sequence: TGTGCCAGCACCAGGTCCGCTAACTATGGCTACACCTTC. Protein: CASTRSANYGYTF.

The rearrangement links TRBV10-3 to TRBJ2-1, with TRBD2 matching 11 bases. From germline, CDR1 is ENHRY and CDR2 SYGVKD. The ends lost 3 bases at V and 10 bases at J; junction bases unmatched: 5. This CDR3 spans 14 amino acids. In nucleotides, the CDR3 is TGTGCCATCAGTGATAGCGGGGGGGCCCGAGAGCAGTTCTTC. Its translation is CAISDSGGAREQFF.

This rearrangement joins TRBV2 to TRBJ1-2; tentative D call: TRBD1 (6 bases). From germline, CDR1 is SNHLY and CDR2 FYNNEI. The CDR3 has 13 amino acids. Trimming cost V 8 bases and J 2 bases, with 12 bases left between them. In DNA, the CDR3 is TGTGCCAGCGGGGACACCAACAACTATGGCTACACCTTC. Residues: CASGDTNNYGYTF.

This rearrangement joins TRBV6-5 to TRBJ2-7, with D perhaps TRBD1 (5 bases). V lost 2 bases to trimming and J lost 3 bases, with 14 bases between them. CDR1 MNHEY and CDR2 SVGAGI come from the germline V gene. The CDR3 spans 15 residues. CDR3 sequence: CASSYKRGRGYEQYF. The CDR3 coding sequence is TGTGCCAGCAGTTACAAAAGGGGAAGGGGCTACGAGCAGTACTTC.

Here the CDR3 reads CASSAQGRLSGNTIYF. CDR3 sequence (DNA): TGCGCCAGCAGTGCTCAGGGTAGGCTCTCTGGAAACACCATATATTTT. The chain joins TRBV10-2 to TRBJ1-3, with a possible D match to TRBD1 (5 bases). Trimming stripped 4 bases from V and 0 bases from J, with 13 bases between. The germline V gene has CDR1 WSHSY and CDR2 SAAADI. The CDR3 covers 16 residues.

This chain links TRBV6-5 with TRBJ2-7; D uncertain. Trimming left V 4 bases short and J 3 bases short, with 16 bases between. The germline gives CDR1 MNHEY, CDR2 SVGAGI. The CDR3 spans 15 residues. CDR3 sequence: CASSSRPGSNYEQYF. In nucleotides, the CDR3 is TGTGCCAGCAGTTCCCGTCCGGGTAGCAACTACGAGCAGTACTTC.

V is TRBV2 and J is TRBJ1-4; D is unresolved. Germline loops: CDR1 SNHLY, CDR2 FYNNEI. Trimming cost V 2 bases and J 3 bases, with 7 bases left between them. CDR3 length: 14 amino acids. The CDR3 reads CASSEHGANEKLFF. The CDR3 coding sequence is TGTGCCAGCAGTGAACACGGAGCTAATGAAAAACTGTTTTTT.

The rearrangement links TRBV28 to TRBJ1-4; 7 nucleotides agree with TRBD1. The CDR3 loop spans 16 amino acids. Germline V gene data show CDR1 as MDHEN and CDR2 as SYDVKM. Germline trimming cut 5 bases from V and 4 bases from J; bases unmatched to any gene: 10. CDR3 in DNA: TGTGCCAGCAGTGGGCCCCGGGGACAGATTAATGAAAAACTGTTTTTT. Protein product: CASSGPRGQINEKLFF.

This chain joins TRBV5-4 and TRBJ1-1; 9 bases agree with TRBD1. Germline trimming cut 1 base from V and 5 bases from J; bases unmatched to any gene: 6. Germline values: CDR1 SGHNT, CDR2 YYREEE (reference sequence). CDR3 length equals 15 residues. The CDR3 DNA reads as TGTGCCAGCAGCTTGTTGGGACAGGGATGGACTGAAGCTTTCTTT. Encoded protein: CASSLLGQGWTEAFF.

This sequence joins TRBV19 and TRBJ2-7, with 7 positions matching TRBD1. With 9 bases clipped from V and 3 bases from J, the junction kept 2 bases outside the gene matches. The germline V gene encodes CDR1 LNHDA and CDR2 SQIVND (reference sequence). The CDR3 has 11 residues. The CDR3 coding sequence is TGTGCCAGGGGACAGAGCTACGAGCAGTACTTC. Its translation is CARGQSYEQYF.

J is TRBJ1-3 and V is TRBV19; TRBD1 agrees at 8 bases. Trimming at V came to 7 bases and at J to 12 bases, leaving 14 bases not matched to a gene. Germline V CDR1 and CDR2: LNHDA, SQIVND (reference sequence). The CDR3 spans 14 residues. The CDR3 nucleotides read TGTGCCAGTACCCGGACAGGGTTCGCCGCGGGCATATATTTT. It is translated as CASTRTGFAAGIYF.

As DNA, the CDR3 is TGCGCCAGCAGCCGGACAGGGGGCGCGTGGTCTGGCTACACCTTC. Translation: CASSRTGGAWSGYTF. The chain couples TRBV5-1 to TRBJ1-2, with 11 bases fitting TRBD1. This CDR3 is built from 15 residues. V lost 4 bases, J lost 7 bases, and 9 bases stayed unmatched. Germline V gene lookup returns CDR1 SGHRS and CDR2 YFSETQ.

The rearrangement joins TRBV7-2 to TRBJ2-2; 7 positions match TRBD1. Germline V CDR1 and CDR2: SGHTA, FQGNSA. This CDR3 is built from 15 residues. The junction had 7 bases not matched to a gene; V was cut back by 3 bases and J by 6 bases. CDR3 region: CASSFDRVPSGELFF. In DNA form, the CDR3 reads TGTGCCAGCAGCTTCGACAGGGTACCATCCGGGGAGCTGTTTTTT.

This clone came up a few times. The CDR3 is CASSWVSGDQPQHF. The CDR3 coding sequence is TGTGCCAGCAGTTGGGTTTCAGGGGATCAGCCCCAGCATTTT. V is TRBV6-2 or TRBV6-3 and J is TRBJ1-5; TRBD1 might be the D (6 bases). Germline V lookup: CDR1 MNHEY, CDR2 SVGEGT. Trimming left V 4 bases short and J 5 bases short, with 12 bases between. This CDR3 has 14 residues.

This chain connects TRBV28 to TRBJ1-1; 7 nucleotides match TRBD1. Looked up from germline, CDR1 is MDHEN and CDR2 is SYDVKM. After removal of 7 bases from V and 1 base from J, the junction contained 9 bases not matched to a gene. This CDR3 is 15 amino acids long. The DNA for the CDR3 is TGTGCCAGCATTAGGGACAGAATCCCGAACACTGAAGCTTTCTTT. Encoded protein: CASIRDRIPNTEAFF.

This chain joins TRBV28 and TRBJ1-6, with 9 bases aligning to TRBD1. V gave up 5 bases and J gave up 10 bases; unmatched junction bases: 9. The CDR3 spans 15 residues. The germline CDR1 and CDR2 sequences are MDHEN and SYDVKM. The CDR3 is CASSPPGQGGSPLHF. CDR3 nucleotides: TGTGCCAGCAGTCCTCCGGGACAGGGCGGATCACCCCTCCACTTT.

The V gene is TRBV5-6, the J gene TRBJ2-7; D possibly corresponds to TRBD2 (6 bases). Per the germline V gene, CDR1 is SGHDT and CDR2 is YYEEEE. Trimming took 4 bases from V and 2 from J, leaving 19 bases between them. This CDR3 is built from 16 residues. CDR3 sequence: CASSGPGLSNPYEQYF. The CDR3 DNA follows: TGTGCCAGCAGCGGCCCGGGACTCTCAAACCCCTACGAGCAGTACTTC.

V is TRBV2 and J is TRBJ1-2; tentative D call: TRBD1 (5 bases). CDR3 length: 13 amino acids. Trimming cost V 5 bases and J 1 base, with 8 bases left between them. Germline V gene sequence: CDR1 SNHLY, CDR2 FYNNEI. Here the CDR3 reads CASSMGLNYGYTF. CDR3 in DNA: TGTGCCAGCAGTATGGGACTTAACTATGGCTACACCTTC.

The rearrangement links TRBV19 to TRBJ1-4; D is uncertain. This CDR3 is 14 amino acids long. Germline V CDR1 and CDR2: LNHDA, SQIVND (reference sequence). Trimming removed 3 bases at V and 7 bases at J, with 12 bases between. The CDR3 spells CASSISGLGEKLFF. CDR3 nucleotides: TGTGCCAGTAGTATCTCTGGGCTCGGTGAAAAACTGTTTTTT. Supplemented by reference TRBV19 and TRBJ1-4, the full variable domain reads DGGITQSPKYLFRKEGQNVTLSCEQNLNHDAMYWYRQDPGQGLRLIYYSQIVNDFQKGDIAEGYSVSREKKESFPLTVTSAQKNPTAFYLCASSISGLGEKLFFGSGTQLSVL.

V and J are TRBV5-6 and TRBJ1-1; no clear D. From germline, CDR1 is SGHDT and CDR2 YYEEEE. This CDR3 region has 16 residues. V was trimmed by 1 base and J by 5 bases, leaving 18 bases between them. CDR3 in DNA: TGTGCCAGCAGCTTGAACCGAGCCCGGGATTGGACTGAAGCTTTCTTT. It specifies CASSLNRARDWTEAFF.

This chain connects TRBV5-5 to TRBJ1-1; 7 nucleotides line up with TRBD1. The ends lost 0 bases at V and 3 bases at J; junction bases unmatched: 11. The CDR3 loop spans 17 amino acids. Germline CDR1 SGHKS, CDR2 YYEKEE (reference sequence). CDR3 amino acids: CASSLGSLARGYTEAFF. Here the CDR3 DNA reads TGTGCCAGCAGCTTGGGAAGCTTGGCCAGGGGGTACACTGAAGCTTTCTTT.

This sequence joins TRBV11-2 and TRBJ1-4; D might be TRBD1 (5 bases). CDR3 size: 15 residues. CDR1 and CDR2 from the germline V gene are SGHAT and FQNNGV. Trimming shortened V by 5 bases and J by 8 bases, and 18 bases separated the two germline ends. DNA of the CDR3: TGTGCCAGCAGCCTCCTTGGAGGGGCGGGGGAAAAACTGTTTTTT. Translated: CASSLLGGAGEKLFF.

The V and J genes are TRBV18 and TRBJ2-1, with a tentative D call TRBD1 (6 bases). The CDR3 totals 13 residues. CDR1 KGHSH and CDR2 LQKENI come from the germline V gene. The V end was cut by 5 bases, the J end by 6 bases, with 11 bases between. This CDR3 is CASSTGIGNEQFF. CDR3 DNA: TGTGCCAGCTCAACAGGGATCGGCAATGAGCAGTTCTTC. The complete variable domain, with remaining parts taken from reference TRBV18 and TRBJ2-1, reads NAGVMQNPRHLVRRRGQEARLRCSPMKGHSHVYWYRQLPEEGLKFMVYLQKENIIDESGMPKERFSAEFPKEGPSILRIQQVVRGDSAAYFCASSTGIGNEQFFGPGTRLTVL.

The chain has TRBV7-8 and TRBJ1-5, with D possibly being TRBD1 (6 bases). Germline values: CDR1 SGHVS, CDR2 FQNEAQ. The V end was cut by 5 bases, the J end by 7 bases, with 12 bases between. The CDR3 totals 13 residues. Here the CDR3 DNA reads TGTGCCAGCAGCCAGGGGCTAGGCCAGCCCCAGCATTTT. It translates to CASSQGLGQPQHF.

J is TRBJ2-5 and V is TRBV28, with TRBD1 matching 7 bases. After removal of 6 bases from V and 1 base from J, the junction contained 2 bases not matched to a gene. The CDR3 length is 13 residues. Germline V gene data show CDR1 as MDHEN and CDR2 as SYDVKM. The CDR3 sequence is CASSNRGQETQYF. CDR3 nucleotide sequence: TGTGCCAGCAGCAACAGGGGCCAAGAGACCCAGTACTTC.